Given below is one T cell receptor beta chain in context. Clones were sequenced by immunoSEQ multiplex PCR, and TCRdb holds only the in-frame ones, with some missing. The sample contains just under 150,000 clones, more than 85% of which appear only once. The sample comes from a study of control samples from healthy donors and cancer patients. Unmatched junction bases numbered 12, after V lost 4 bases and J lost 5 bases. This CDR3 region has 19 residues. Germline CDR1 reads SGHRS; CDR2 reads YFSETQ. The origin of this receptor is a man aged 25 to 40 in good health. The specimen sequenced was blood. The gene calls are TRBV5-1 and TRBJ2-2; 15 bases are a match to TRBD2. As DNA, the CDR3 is TGCGCCAGCAGCCTCCGGACTAGCGGGGGGGCCCGGGGTACCGGGGAGCTGTTTTTT. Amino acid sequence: CASSLRTSGGARGTGELFF.